Each of the 25 T cell receptor beta chains below was sequenced from the same sample in a study of shared T cell receptors in the human thymus. Some clones are missing from TCRdb's copy, which holds only in-frame ones; the method was immunoSEQ multiplex PCR. Seen here are under 700,000 clones, around 82% observed once, and the top ten hold about 0.014%. The same sample was also used in a study of human thymus T cells.

What was sequenced was thymocytes. These receptors originate from a boy in the first two years of life with a congenital heart defect.

This clone has only a few counts. The rearrangement links TRBV4-1 to TRBJ2-7; D is uncertain. Trimming cost V 4 bases and J 0 bases, with 10 bases left between them. This CDR3 has 14 amino acids. Germline assignment: CDR1 MGHRA and CDR2 YSYEKL. Here the CDR3 reads CASSLTQSSYEQYF. The DNA for the CDR3 is TGCGCCAGCAGCCTTACACAAAGCTCCTACGAGCAGTACTTC.

Only a few counts were recorded for this clone. The chain links TRBV7-8 to TRBJ2-3; 10 bases agree with TRBD1. J was trimmed by 2 bases and V by 3 bases; bases with no gene match: 8. The CDR3 sequence is 17 residues long. Looked up from germline, CDR1 is SGHVS and CDR2 is FQNEAQ. DNA for the CDR3: TGTGCCAGCAGCTTCCTCTCCGGGACAGGGGCCACAGATACGCAGTATTTT. It is translated as CASSFLSGTGATDTQYF.

Here the CDR3 reads CASSQVGEGETQYF. CDR3 sequence (DNA): TGCGCCAGCAGCCAAGTCGGGGAGGGGGAGACCCAGTACTTC. The chain is built from TRBV4-3 and TRBJ2-5, with 7 bases identical to TRBD2. J was trimmed by 5 bases and V by 1 base; bases with no gene match: 4. Germline CDR1 reads LGHNA; CDR2 reads YSLEER. The CDR3 runs 14 residues.

This chain links TRBV9 with TRBJ2-7; 13 positions match TRBD2. The CDR3 totals 17 residues. From germline, CDR1 is SGDLS and CDR2 YYNGEE. V gave up 3 bases and J gave up 4 bases; unmatched junction bases: 10. CDR3 bases: TGTGCCAGCAGCGGACCCATGGGACTAGCGGGAAAATACGAGCAGTACTTC. It is translated as CASSGPMGLAGKYEQYF.

This clone was counted between two and nine times. The rearrangement uses TRBV19 and TRBJ2-5, with D hard to call. CDR1 is LNHDA, CDR2 SQIVND, per germline (reference sequence). This CDR3 contains 13 residues. V lost 7 bases to trimming and J lost 7 bases, with 16 bases between them. The CDR3 protein is CASIGPPRLTQYF. The DNA of the CDR3 is TGTGCCAGTATCGGTCCTCCACGTTTGACCCAGTACTTC.

V is TRBV28 and J is TRBJ1-2; TRBD1 matches 7 bases. Per germline, CDR1 MDHEN and CDR2 SYDVKM. The CDR3 has 15 amino acids. V trimming: 5 bases; J trimming: 8 bases; junction bases outside the gene matches: 14. As DNA, the CDR3 is TGTGCCAGCAGTCCCCGCGGACAGGTGACGGGAGGCTACACCTTC. It specifies CASSPRGQVTGGYTF.

The chain joins TRBV5-8 to TRBJ1-2; D unresolved. Germline V gene data show CDR1 as SGHTS and CDR2 as YDEGEE. Between the trimmed V and J ends, which lost 4 bases and 7 bases, there was a span of 26 bases. CDR3 length: 17 amino acids. Here the CDR3 reads CASSGNRTPVSGSGYTF. The CDR3 DNA reads as TGTGCCAGCAGCGGGAACCGCACGCCCGTTTCGGGGAGTGGCTACACCTTC.

The genes are TRBV6-1 and TRBJ2-7; D is perhaps TRBD2 (6 bases). CDR1 MNHNS and CDR2 SASEGT come from the germline V gene. The CDR3 contains 10 residues. The V gene lost 8 bases and the J gene lost 4 bases, with 6 bases spanning the gap. CDR3 residues: CASGRYEQYF. DNA of the CDR3: TGTGCCAGCGGGAGGTACGAGCAGTACTTC.

The V gene is TRBV29-1, the J gene TRBJ2-1; D perhaps matches TRBD1 (5 bases). The germline gives CDR1 SQVTM, CDR2 ANQGSEA. The CDR3 spans 14 residues. The CDR3 nucleotides are TGCAGTTATAAAGGGCAGGGATTACAAAATGAGCAGTTCTTC. Amino acids: CSYKGQGLQNEQFF.

This clone was seen only a few times. The rearrangement links TRBV19 to TRBJ1-5, with 9 nucleotides matching TRBD1. The CDR3 covers 18 residues. J gave up 2 bases and V 5 bases, and 13 bases lay outside the gene matches. Germline V gives CDR1 LNHDA, CDR2 SQIVND (reference sequence). DNA of the CDR3: TGTGCCAGTAGTGGTGGGACAGGGCAGAAAATTGGCAATCAGCCCCAGCATTTT. Translated: CASSGGTGQKIGNQPQHF.

The chain is built from TRBV29-1 and TRBJ1-3; a weak D match, TRBD1 (5 bases). The CDR3 sequence is 13 residues long. Germline CDR1 reads SQVTM; CDR2 reads ANQGSEA. Between the trimmed V and J ends, which lost 7 bases and 0 bases, there was a span of 10 bases. The CDR3 is CSAHQGSGNTIYF. The CDR3, as DNA: TGCAGCGCGCATCAGGGCTCTGGAAACACCATATATTTT. Filled out from reference TRBV29-1 and TRBJ1-3, the complete variable domain reads SAVISQKPSRDICQRGTSLTIQCQVDSQVTMMFWYRQQPGQSLTLIATANQGSEATYESGFVIDKFPISRPNLTFSTLTVSNMSPEDSSIYLCSAHQGSGNTIYFGEGSWLTVV.

This chain connects TRBV4-3 to TRBJ2-5; 7 nucleotides agree with TRBD2. Per the germline V gene, CDR1 is LGHNA and CDR2 is YSLEER. This CDR3 is 19 amino acids long. V lost 0 bases, J lost 0 bases, and 13 bases stayed unmatched. The CDR3 DNA is TGCGCCAGCAGCCAAGAATTTGGGCCTAGCGGAGGGGACCAAGAGACCCAGTACTTC. Translation gives CASSQEFGPSGGDQETQYF.

In this sample, this clone turned up once. This chain links TRBV27 with TRBJ2-7; 11 positions agree with TRBD2. Germline values: CDR1 MNHEY, CDR2 SMNVEV (reference sequence). Losses at the gene ends were 1 base for V and 3 bases for J; bases not matched to a gene: 14. This CDR3 is built from 19 residues. The CDR3 loop is CASSLWASGRPTVLYEQYF. CDR3 sequence (DNA): TGTGCCAGCAGTTTATGGGCTAGCGGGAGGCCTACGGTCCTCTACGAGCAGTACTTC.

This clone occurred a few times. The V gene is TRBV27, the J gene TRBJ1-1, with 9 bases aligning to TRBD1. The germline gives CDR1 MNHEY, CDR2 SMNVEV (reference sequence). This CDR3 has 17 amino acids. The V and J ends lost 5 bases and 1 base, in that order; junction bases with no gene match: 11. The CDR3 here is CASSPPHKGQGNTEAFF. The CDR3 DNA reads TGTGCCAGCAGTCCGCCTCACAAGGGACAGGGGAACACTGAAGCTTTCTTT.

This chain uses TRBV27 with TRBJ2-7; 9 bases fit TRBD2. Germline CDR1 is MNHEY and CDR2 is SMNVEV (reference sequence). The CDR3 totals 16 residues. The J segment lost 0 bases and the V segment lost 5 bases, leaving 8 bases of the junction unmatched. Here the CDR3 reads CASSIPTSGSSYEQYF. The CDR3 bases are TGTGCCAGCAGTATCCCGACTAGCGGTAGCTCCTACGAGCAGTACTTC.

The chain has TRBV29-1 and TRBJ2-7; 9 bases are shared with TRBD1. The ends lost 4 bases at V and 7 bases at J; junction bases unmatched: 8. Germline V gene sequence: CDR1 SQVTM, CDR2 ANQGSEA. The CDR3 extends over 13 amino acids. The CDR3 reads CSVGGTGKYEQYF. The CDR3 DNA reads TGCAGCGTTGGAGGGACAGGGAAATATGAGCAGTACTTC.

This rearrangement joins TRBV6-6 to TRBJ1-1, with a weak D call TRBD1 (6 bases). The germline gives CDR1 MNHNY, CDR2 SVGAGI (reference sequence). The CDR3 loop spans 14 amino acids. V gave up 5 bases and J gave up 3 bases, with 13 bases separating them. CDR3 sequence: CASSTGGGDTEAFF. CDR3 DNA: TGTGCCAGCAGTACGGGAGGGGGAGACACTGAAGCTTTCTTT.

The CDR3 loop is CASSGLAGRSSYEQYF. The CDR3 nucleotides read TGTGCCAGCAGTGGTCTAGCGGGACGTAGCTCCTACGAGCAGTACTTC. The V gene is TRBV28, the J gene TRBJ2-7, with 9 nucleotides matching TRBD2. The trim removed 5 bases at V and 0 bases at J, leaving 8 bases unmatched. Germline CDR1 is MDHEN and CDR2 is SYDVKM. This CDR3 has 16 residues.

The rearrangement uses TRBV6-1 and TRBJ2-1; D is unresolved. Germline V gives CDR1 MNHNS, CDR2 SASEGT. V shed 1 base and J shed 0 bases, with 7 bases lying between them. The CDR3 loop spans 15 amino acids. The CDR3 reads CASSEGPSSYNEQFF. CDR3 sequence (DNA): TGTGCCAGCAGTGAAGGGCCCTCCTCCTACAATGAGCAGTTCTTC.

This clone has a handful of counts. The chain combines TRBV4-2 with TRBJ2-5; 8 bases line up with TRBD2. The CDR3 runs to 19 residues. The germline V gene encodes CDR1 LGHNA and CDR2 YNFKEQ. Trimming removed 1 base from V and 7 bases from J; junction bases left unmatched: 20. CDR3 bases: TGTGCCAGCAGCCAAGGATTACTGGCTGAACATCTCAGCGGGGGGACCCAGTACTTC. It specifies CASSQGLLAEHLSGGTQYF.

The rearrangement joins TRBV5-4 to TRBJ2-4, with 8 bases that match TRBD2. The V gene's germline CDR1 is SGHNT and CDR2 YYREEE (reference sequence). This CDR3 is 17 amino acids long. V lost 0 bases to trimming and J lost 2 bases; unmatched junction nucleotides: 7. The CDR3 DNA reads TGTGCCAGCAGCTTGGAGGTCCGGGAGGGAACCAAAAACATTCAGTACTTC. Protein sequence: CASSLEVREGTKNIQYF. Using reference TRBV5-4 and TRBJ2-4 for the parts outside the CDR3, the full variable domain is ETGVTQSPTHLIKTRGQQVTLRCSSQSGHNTVSWYQQALGQGPQFIFQYYREEENGRGNFPPRFSGLQFPNYSSELNVNALELDDSALYLCASSLEVREGTKNIQYFGAGTRLSVL.

The genes are TRBV7-2 and TRBJ2-2; 7 bases line up with TRBD1. The CDR3 extends over 15 amino acids. CDR1 and CDR2 (germline): SGHTA, FQGNSA. The V and J ends lost 4 bases and 1 base, in that order; junction bases with no gene match: 3. The CDR3 protein is CASSSGDRNTGELFF. Written as DNA, the CDR3 is TGTGCCAGCAGCTCCGGGGACAGGAACACCGGGGAGCTGTTTTTT.

The J gene is TRBJ2-7, the V gene TRBV30, with D perhaps matching TRBD1 (6 bases). The V end was cut by 0 bases, the J end by 4 bases, with 28 bases between. The CDR3 is made up of 19 amino acids. In germline, CDR1 is GTSNPN, CDR2 SVGIG (reference sequence). CDR3 bases: TGTGCCTGGAGTGTAAGGCTCCCCCCAAGAACGGCAACAGGGTACGAGCAGTACTTC. Translated, it gives CAWSVRLPPRTATGYEQYF.

The V and J genes are TRBV30 and TRBJ2-7; tentatively, D is TRBD1 (6 bases). V was cut by 0 bases and J by 4 bases, with 22 bases left in between. Per the germline V gene, CDR1 is GTSNPN and CDR2 is SVGIG (reference sequence). This CDR3 has 17 amino acids. The CDR3 loop is CAWSVQRSGRGGYEQYF. CDR3 sequence (DNA): TGTGCCTGGAGTGTACAACGGAGCGGCAGGGGCGGTTACGAGCAGTACTTC.

The gene calls are TRBV6-1 and TRBJ2-1, with D perhaps matching TRBD2 (6 bases). Trimming stripped 0 bases from V and 2 bases from J, with 29 bases between. The CDR3 contains 22 residues. Germline V gene lookup returns CDR1 MNHNS and CDR2 SASEGT. CDR3 residues: CASSEAPGDDATRGLPYNEQFF. The CDR3 DNA reads TGTGCCAGCAGTGAAGCTCCGGGCGATGATGCGACGCGGGGACTTCCCTACAATGAGCAGTTCTTC.